Following are 24 T cell receptor beta chains from one sample sequenced in a study of blood T cell repertoires in COVID-19. Assay: immunoSEQ multiplex PCR; the TCRdb copy retains only in-frame clones and omits some. The sample has around 50,000 clones, about 87% seen once. The material sequenced was peripheral blood. The source of these receptors is a woman aged 55-69 years with COVID-19, enrolled during active disease.

The chain carries TRBV18 and TRBJ2-1, with 7 nucleotides matching TRBD2. The V gene's germline CDR1 is KGHSH and CDR2 LQKENI. The CDR3 is made up of 17 amino acids. J was trimmed by 6 bases and V by 3 bases; bases with no gene match: 14. Here the CDR3 DNA reads TGTGCCAGCTCACCCTACCCACTAGCGACCTCGATCAATGAGCAGTTCTTC. Translating gives CASSPYPLATSINEQFF.

This clone was found a few times. The chain is built from TRBV28 and TRBJ1-1, with D maybe TRBD1 (5 bases). The ends were cut back, 5 bases at V and 6 bases at J, with 13 bases in the middle. CDR3 size: 13 residues. Germline lookup yields CDR1 MDHEN and CDR2 SYDVKM. The CDR3 protein is CASSRTGLAEAFF. The CDR3 region has the DNA TGTGCCAGCAGTCGAACAGGTTTGGCTGAAGCTTTCTTT.

V is TRBV7-9 and J is TRBJ1-1; maybe TRBD1 (6 bases). The V gene's germline CDR1 is SEHNR and CDR2 FQNEAQ (reference sequence). Trimming shortened V by 5 bases and J by 11 bases, and 18 bases separated the two germline ends. The CDR3 spans 13 residues. The CDR3 DNA is TGTGCCAGCAGCGTCGGGACAAGCTTACTGGCTTTCTTT. Translation: CASSVGTSLLAFF.

This clone showed up just once. The chain joins TRBV7-9 to TRBJ1-1; TRBD1 agrees at 7 bases. The germline V gene has CDR1 SEHNR and CDR2 FQNEAQ (reference sequence). The CDR3 spans 14 residues. The V and J ends lost 5 bases and 0 bases, in that order; junction bases with no gene match: 3. The CDR3 coding sequence is TGTGCCAGCAGCCTGGGACAGCTGAACACTGAAGCTTTCTTT. This gives the protein CASSLGQLNTEAFF.

The CDR3, as DNA: TGTGCCAGCAGTACGGGGTCGGCTAATGAAAAACTGTTTTTT. Translated, it gives CASSTGSANEKLFF. The chain links TRBV11-3 to TRBJ1-4; no clear D. Per the germline V gene, CDR1 is SGHNT and CDR2 is YENEEA. The CDR3 covers 14 residues. V shed 6 bases and J shed 3 bases, with 11 bases lying between them.

The gene calls are TRBV30 and TRBJ1-2, with D unresolved. The V and J ends lost 5 bases and 8 bases respectively, with 18 bases between them. In germline, CDR1 is GTSNPN, CDR2 SVGIG (reference sequence). This CDR3 is built from 13 residues. DNA for the CDR3: TGTGCCTGGGGCGGCGACCTAGCGGGAGGCTACACCTTC. Its protein product is CAWGGDLAGGYTF. Together with reference TRBV30 and TRBJ1-2, the CDR3 gives the full variable domain: SQTIHQWPATLVQPVGSPLSLECTVEGTSNPNLYWYRQAAGRGLQLLFYSVGIGQISSEVPQNLSASRPQDRQFILSSKKLLLSDSGFYLCAWGGDLAGGYTFGSGTRLTVV.

This clone was detected a few times. The chain uses TRBV27 and TRBJ1-6, with 7 bases lining up with TRBD1. Trimming cost V 4 bases and J 5 bases; bases outside gene matches: 8. Germline CDR1 is MNHEY and CDR2 is SMNVEV (reference sequence). The CDR3 totals 16 residues. Here the CDR3 reads CASSSEGQLNNSPLHF. The CDR3 nucleotides are TGTGCCAGCAGTTCCGAGGGACAGCTGAATAATTCACCCCTCCACTTT.

This clone has only one observation. One junction end disagrees with the germline gene, perhaps due to a read error. The chain is built from TRBV2 and TRBJ1-2; weak D call: TRBD1 (6 bases). Germline V gives CDR1 SNHLY, CDR2 FYNNEI. The CDR3 has 12 amino acids. Here the CDR3 DNA reads TGTGCCAGCACTGAACAGGGCTTCGGCTACACCTTC. Amino acid sequence: CASTEQGFGYTF. Full variable domain (rest looked up from reference TRBV2 and TRBJ1-2): EPEVTQTPSHQVTQMGQEVILRCVPISNHLYFYWYRQILGQKVEFLVSFYNNEISEKSEIFDDQFSVERPDGSNFTLKIRSTKLEDSAMYFCASTEQGFGYTFGSGTRLTVV.

The chain has TRBV28 and TRBJ2-7, with TRBD2 as a possible D gene (7 bases). The CDR3 is 13 residues long. Trimming left V 4 bases short and J 4 bases short, with 11 bases between. Germline V CDR1 and CDR2: MDHEN, SYDVKM. The CDR3 bases are TGTGCCAGCAGTTCGGGGGGCCGGTACGAGCAGTACTTC. Translation gives CASSSGGRYEQYF.

The chain joins TRBV7-9 to TRBJ1-1; D possibly corresponds to TRBD1 (6 bases). CDR1 is SEHNR, CDR2 FQNEAQ, per germline (reference sequence). V lost 1 base and J 1 base, leaving 10 bases between the germline ends. CDR3 length: 15 amino acids. As DNA, the CDR3 is TGTGCCAGCAGCTTAGGTGGACAGCGGAACACTGAAGCTTTCTTT. This codes for CASSLGGQRNTEAFF.

The chain employs TRBV11-2 and TRBJ2-1; 9 bases line up with TRBD2. There are 16 residues in the CDR3. The V gene end was trimmed by 5 bases and the J gene end by 4 bases; junction bases not matched to a gene: 9. Germline assignment: CDR1 SGHAT and CDR2 FQNNGV. The CDR3 DNA is TGTGCCAGCAGCCCAGTAGCGACTAGCGGATACAATGAGCAGTTCTTC. Translating it yields CASSPVATSGYNEQFF.

The chain uses TRBV28 and TRBJ2-3; 11 bases line up with TRBD2. Per the germline V gene, CDR1 is MDHEN and CDR2 is SYDVKM. The V gene end was trimmed by 4 bases and the J gene end by 4 bases; junction bases not matched to a gene: 7. There are 16 residues in the CDR3. This CDR3 reads CASSYTSGSSADTQYF. The CDR3 nucleotides read TGTGCCAGCAGTTATACTAGCGGGAGTAGCGCAGATACGCAGTATTTT. Full variable domain (missing parts from reference TRBV28 and TRBJ2-3): DVKVTQSSRYLVKRTGEKVFLECVQDMDHENMFWYRQDPGLGLRLIYFSYDVKMKEKGDIPEGYSVSREKKERFSLILESASTNQTSMYLCASSYTSGSSADTQYFGPGTRLTVL.

The V gene is TRBV2, the J gene TRBJ2-2, with 9 bases identical to TRBD1. V trimming: 9 bases; J trimming: 4 bases; junction bases outside the gene matches: 3. Germline CDR1 SNHLY, CDR2 FYNNEI. The CDR3 runs to 13 residues. The CDR3 DNA is TGTGCCAGAGGGACAGGGAGCACCGGGGAGCTGTTTTTT. It specifies CARGTGSTGELFF.

The chain is built from TRBV24-1 and TRBJ1-2; D ambiguous. The CDR3 totals 12 residues. Trimming stripped 4 bases from V and 7 bases from J, with 9 bases between. Germline V CDR1 and CDR2: KGHDR, SFDVKD. CDR3 in DNA: TGTGCCACCAGTGAATCACTCGGTGGCTACACCTTC. Its translation: CATSESLGGYTF.

The chain has TRBV30 and TRBJ1-5, with D possibly matching TRBD1 (6 bases). Trimming stripped 4 bases from V and 3 bases from J, with 19 bases between. CDR1 and CDR2 (germline): GTSNPN, SVGIG (reference sequence). The CDR3 runs to 16 residues. As DNA, the CDR3 is TGTGCCTGGATGGCTGCGGGGGCAAGAACCAATCAGCCCCAGCATTTT. Its translation: CAWMAAGARTNQPQHF.

The chain combines TRBV6-5 with TRBJ2-1; TRBD2 agrees at 12 bases. J was trimmed by 15 bases and V by 6 bases; bases with no gene match: 12. CDR3 length: 14 amino acids. The germline gives CDR1 MNHEY, CDR2 SVGAGI. In DNA form, the CDR3 reads TGTGCCAGCAGCAGATCCGGGACTAGCGGGTCGTGGTTCTTC. It encodes CASSRSGTSGSWFF.

J is TRBJ2-1 and V is TRBV13; 11 bases are a match to TRBD2. The V gene's germline CDR1 is PRHDT and CDR2 FYEKMQ (reference sequence). This CDR3 has 15 amino acids. V dropped 0 bases and J dropped 10; count of bases not matched to a gene: 5. The CDR3 DNA sequence: TGTGCCAGCAGCTTAGGAGGGCTAGCGGGAGGCGAGCAGTTCTTC. This translates into CASSLGGLAGGEQFF.

This chain connects TRBV9 to TRBJ1-2, with 12 bases aligning to TRBD1. Germline V gives CDR1 SGDLS, CDR2 YYNGEE. After removal of 0 bases from V and 4 bases from J, the junction contained 4 bases not matched to a gene. This CDR3 is built from 16 residues. The CDR3 protein is CASSVGGQGALYGYTF. The CDR3 bases are TGTGCCAGCAGCGTAGGGGGACAGGGGGCTCTCTATGGCTACACCTTC.

Only one count was recorded for this clone. The CDR3 DNA sequence: TGTGCCAGCACAGGGGGAACAAGAATAGCTGAAGCTTTCTTT. This sequence encodes CASTGGTRIAEAFF. The J gene is TRBJ1-1, the V gene TRBV19; 8 bases agree with TRBD1. The CDR3 has 14 amino acids. Per germline, CDR1 LNHDA and CDR2 SQIVND (reference sequence). Trimming took 9 bases from V and 6 from J; bases not matched to a gene: 12. The full variable domain, completed using reference TRBV19 and TRBJ1-1, is DGGITQSPKYLFRKEGQNVTLSCEQNLNHDAMYWYRQDPGQGLRLIYYSQIVNDFQKGDIAEGYSVSREKKESFPLTVTSAQKNPTAFYLCASTGGTRIAEAFFGQGTRLTVV.

This clone occurred a few times. This chain connects TRBV19 to TRBJ2-1; no reliable D call. The V and J ends lost 3 bases and 0 bases respectively, with 6 bases between them. CDR1 is LNHDA and CDR2 is SQIVND in the germline V gene (reference sequence). The CDR3 runs to 14 residues. CDR3 coding DNA: TGTGCCAGTAGTATTTTGAGCTCCTACAATGAGCAGTTCTTC. Translating gives CASSILSSYNEQFF.

The gene calls are TRBV11-2 and TRBJ1-1, with a possible D match to TRBD1 (5 bases). V was pared by 2 bases and J by 2 bases, with 15 bases between. The CDR3 length is 16 residues. The germline V gene encodes CDR1 SGHAT and CDR2 FQNNGV. CDR3: CASSLPGFGGNTEAFF. CDR3 coding DNA: TGTGCCAGCAGCTTACCAGGGTTCGGGGGAAACACTGAAGCTTTCTTT.

This chain links TRBV18 with TRBJ2-1; tentatively, D is TRBD2 (6 bases). Per germline, CDR1 KGHSH and CDR2 LQKENI. This CDR3 is built from 16 residues. V was shortened by 3 bases and J by 2 bases, with 14 bases between the two germline ends. The CDR3: CASSPYGSVPYNEQFF. The CDR3 nucleotides are TGTGCCAGCTCACCCTACGGGAGCGTCCCCTACAATGAGCAGTTCTTC.

The chain employs TRBV5-1 and TRBJ2-1, with 10 bases identical to TRBD2. Germline CDR1 and CDR2: SGHRS and YFSETQ. The CDR3 is 15 residues long. V was clipped by 4 bases and J by 2 bases; unmatched bases: 3. CDR3 nucleotides: TGCGCCAGCAGCCTAGGACTAGCGGCCTACAATGAGCAGTTCTTC. The encoded protein is CASSLGLAAYNEQFF. The full variable domain, completed using reference TRBV5-1 and TRBJ2-1, is KAGVTQTPRYLIKTRGQQVTLSCSPISGHRSVSWYQQTPGQGLQFLFEYFSETQRNKGNFPGRFSGRQFSNSRSEMNVSTLELGDSALYLCASSLGLAAYNEQFFGPGTRLTVL.

The chain links TRBV2 to TRBJ2-7; TRBD1 matches 9 bases. CDR3 length: 14 residues. Per germline, CDR1 SNHLY and CDR2 FYNNEI. V shed 4 bases and J 4 bases; nucleotides not matched to a gene: 5. CDR3 bases: TGTGCCAGCAGTGTCGGAGGACAGGGGTACGAGCAGTACTTC. It codes for CASSVGGQGYEQYF. The full variable domain, its missing parts supplied by reference TRBV2 and TRBJ2-7, is EPEVTQTPSHQVTQMGQEVILRCVPISNHLYFYWYRQILGQKVEFLVSFYNNEISEKSEIFDDQFSVERPDGSNFTLKIRSTKLEDSAMYFCASSVGGQGYEQYFGPGTRLTVT.